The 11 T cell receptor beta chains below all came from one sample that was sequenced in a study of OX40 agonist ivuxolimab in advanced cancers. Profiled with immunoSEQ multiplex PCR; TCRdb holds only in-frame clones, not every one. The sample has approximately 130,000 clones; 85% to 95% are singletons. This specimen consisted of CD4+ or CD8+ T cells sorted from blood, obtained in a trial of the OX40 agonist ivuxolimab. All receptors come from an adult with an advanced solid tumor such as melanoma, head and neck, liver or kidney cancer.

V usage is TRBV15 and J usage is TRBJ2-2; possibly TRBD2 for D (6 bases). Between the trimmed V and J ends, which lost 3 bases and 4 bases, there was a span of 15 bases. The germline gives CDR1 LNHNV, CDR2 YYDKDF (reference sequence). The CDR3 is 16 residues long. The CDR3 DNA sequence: TGTGCCACCAGCAGGGGGGGAGGCACGGGCACCGGGGAGCTGTTTTTT. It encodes CATSRGGGTGTGELFF.

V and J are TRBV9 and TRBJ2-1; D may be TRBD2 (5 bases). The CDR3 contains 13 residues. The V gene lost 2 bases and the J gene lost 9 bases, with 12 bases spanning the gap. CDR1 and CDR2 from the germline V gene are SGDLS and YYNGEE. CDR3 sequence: CASSVPSAGEQFF. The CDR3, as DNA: TGTGCCAGCAGCGTCCCGTCGGCGGGTGAGCAGTTCTTC.

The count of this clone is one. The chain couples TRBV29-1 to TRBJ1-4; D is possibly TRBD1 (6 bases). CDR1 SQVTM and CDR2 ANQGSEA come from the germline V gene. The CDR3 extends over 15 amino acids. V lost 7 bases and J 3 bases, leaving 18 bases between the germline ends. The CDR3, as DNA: TGCAGCGCCCTGAAGGGGGGAGGGTCTAATGAAAAACTGTTTTTT. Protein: CSALKGGGSNEKLFF.

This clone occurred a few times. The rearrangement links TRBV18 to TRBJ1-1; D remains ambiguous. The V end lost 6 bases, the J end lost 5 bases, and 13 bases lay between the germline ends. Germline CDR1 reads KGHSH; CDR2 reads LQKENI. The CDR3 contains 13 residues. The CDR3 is CASSPGGKTEAFF. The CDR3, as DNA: TGTGCCAGCTCCCCGGGAGGTAAAACTGAAGCTTTCTTT.

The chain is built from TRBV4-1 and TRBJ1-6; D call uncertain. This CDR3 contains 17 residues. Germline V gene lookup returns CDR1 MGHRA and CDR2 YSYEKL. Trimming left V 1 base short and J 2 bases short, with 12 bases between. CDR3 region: CASSQGARVTYNSPLHF. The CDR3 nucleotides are TGCGCCAGCAGCCAAGGAGCTCGGGTAACCTATAATTCACCCCTCCACTTT.

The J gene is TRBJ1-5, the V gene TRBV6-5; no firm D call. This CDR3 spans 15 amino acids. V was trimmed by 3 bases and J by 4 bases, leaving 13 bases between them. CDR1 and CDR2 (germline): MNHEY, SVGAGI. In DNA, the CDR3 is TGTGCCAGCAGTTATAGTGGCAGAGGGAATCAGCCCCAGCATTTT. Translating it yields CASSYSGRGNQPQHF.

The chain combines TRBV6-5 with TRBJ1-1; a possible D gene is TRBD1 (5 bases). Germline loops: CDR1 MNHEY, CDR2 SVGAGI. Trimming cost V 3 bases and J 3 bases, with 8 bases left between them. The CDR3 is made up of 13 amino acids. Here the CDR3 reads CASSYLGHTEAFF. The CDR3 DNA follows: TGTGCCAGCAGTTATTTGGGGCACACTGAAGCTTTCTTT.

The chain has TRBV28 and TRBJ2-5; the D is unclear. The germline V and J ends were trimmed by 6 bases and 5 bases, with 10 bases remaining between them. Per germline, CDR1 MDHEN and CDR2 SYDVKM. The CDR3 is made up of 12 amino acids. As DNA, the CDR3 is TGTGCCAGCAGCCAACCCGTGGAGACCCAGTACTTC. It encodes CASSQPVETQYF.

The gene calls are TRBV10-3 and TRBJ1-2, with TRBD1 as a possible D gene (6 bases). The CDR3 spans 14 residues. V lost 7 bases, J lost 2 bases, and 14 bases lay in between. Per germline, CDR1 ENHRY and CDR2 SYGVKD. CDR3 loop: CAITDPGGNYGYTF. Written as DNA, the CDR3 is TGTGCCATCACCGACCCCGGGGGCAACTATGGCTACACCTTC.

As DNA, the CDR3 is TGTGCCAGCACCAGGGACAGGCAAGAGACCCAGTACTTC. Its translation: CASTRDRQETQYF. This chain uses TRBV6-1 with TRBJ2-5; TRBD1 aligns across 8 bases. Trimming cost V 7 bases and J 2 bases; bases outside gene matches: 3. This CDR3 contains 13 residues. Germline-derived CDR1 and CDR2 are MNHNS and SASEGT.

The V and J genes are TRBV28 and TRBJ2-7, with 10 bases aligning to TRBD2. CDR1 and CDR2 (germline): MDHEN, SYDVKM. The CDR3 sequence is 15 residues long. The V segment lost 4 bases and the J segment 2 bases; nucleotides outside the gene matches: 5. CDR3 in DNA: TGTGCCAGCAGTTCTCCGACTAGCGGGCCCTACGAGCAGTACTTC. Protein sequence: CASSSPTSGPYEQYF.